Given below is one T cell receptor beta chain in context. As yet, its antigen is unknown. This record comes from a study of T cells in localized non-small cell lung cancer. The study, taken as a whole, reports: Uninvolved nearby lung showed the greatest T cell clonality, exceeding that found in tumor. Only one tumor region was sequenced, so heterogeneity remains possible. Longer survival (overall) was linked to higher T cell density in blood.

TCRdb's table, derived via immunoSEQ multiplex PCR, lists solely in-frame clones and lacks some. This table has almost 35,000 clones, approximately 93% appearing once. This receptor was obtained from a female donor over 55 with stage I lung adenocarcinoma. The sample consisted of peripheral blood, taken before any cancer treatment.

In DNA, the CDR3 is TGTGCCAGCTCATCCCGACAGGGCGAGTTTTACAATGAGCAGTTCTTC. Protein product: CASSSRQGEFYNEQFF. V gene TRBV18 combines with J gene TRBJ2-1, with 7 positions matching TRBD1. V dropped 5 bases and J dropped 4; count of bases not matched to a gene: 11. The CDR3 loop spans 16 amino acids. Germline V lookup: CDR1 KGHSH, CDR2 LQKENI. Drawing the rest from reference TRBV18 and TRBJ2-1, the complete variable domain is NAGVMQNPRHLVRRRGQEARLRCSPMKGHSHVYWYRQLPEEGLKFMVYLQKENIIDESGMPKERFSAEFPKEGPSILRIQQVVRGDSAAYFCASSSRQGEFYNEQFFGPGTRLTVL.